Below are 8 T cell receptor beta chains sequenced from a single sample in a study of blood T cell repertoires in COVID-19. Generated by immunoSEQ multiplex PCR, the TCRdb table keeps only in-frame clones and is missing some. The sample has about 380,000 clones; roughly four fifths are singletons. Sequencing was done on a sample of peripheral blood. The receptors stem from a human donor with acute or convalescent COVID-19. The donor label of this sample is uncertain.

The V call is TRBV11-2, the J call TRBJ2-5; D gene ambiguous. Germline-derived CDR1 and CDR2 are SGHAT and FQNNGV. Trimming pared 1 base from V and 4 bases from J, leaving 4 bases between. The CDR3 extends over 12 amino acids. DNA of the CDR3: TGTGCCAGCAGCTTAGTGCGAGAGACCCAGTACTTC. It encodes CASSLVRETQYF.

V is TRBV5-4 and J is TRBJ1-5; D unresolved. The CDR3 is 14 amino acids. V was trimmed by 0 bases and J by 2 bases, leaving 6 bases between them. Per the germline V gene, CDR1 is SGHNT and CDR2 is YYREEE (reference sequence). This CDR3 reads CASSLEGGNQPQHF. The CDR3 nucleotides read TGTGCCAGCAGCTTGGAGGGAGGCAATCAGCCCCAGCATTTT.

The chain employs TRBV11-2 and TRBJ2-1; 10 bases are shared with TRBD2. There are 15 residues in the CDR3. Germline V gene lookup returns CDR1 SGHAT and CDR2 FQNNGV. V lost 1 base and J lost 8; bases outside the gene matches: 5. CDR3 protein: CASSLVLAGVDEQFF. In DNA, the CDR3 is TGTGCCAGCAGCTTAGTCCTAGCGGGAGTGGATGAGCAGTTCTTC.

J is TRBJ2-1 and V is TRBV7-9; D gene unclear. The germline CDR1 and CDR2 sequences are SEHNR and FQNEAQ (reference sequence). The CDR3 covers 12 residues. The V end was cut by 3 bases, the J end by 9 bases, with 9 bases between. Here the CDR3 reads CASSLSFVEQFF. As DNA, the CDR3 is TGTGCCAGCAGCTTGTCGTTCGTTGAGCAGTTCTTC.

This chain links TRBV7-9 with TRBJ2-1, with D tentatively TRBD2 (5 bases). Germline V gene lookup returns CDR1 SEHNR and CDR2 FQNEAQ (reference sequence). There are 16 residues in the CDR3. Between the trimmed V and J ends, which lost 3 bases and 0 bases, there was a span of 12 bases. The CDR3 DNA reads as TGTGCCAGCAGCTTGAGGGTAGCGTCCTCCTACAATGAGCAGTTCTTC. Its protein is CASSLRVASSYNEQFF.

The V call is TRBV19, the J call TRBJ2-1, with 12 positions matching TRBD2. Germline V lookup: CDR1 LNHDA, CDR2 SQIVND (reference sequence). CDR3 length: 16 residues. V lost 1 base and J lost 9; bases outside the gene matches: 7. DNA of the CDR3: TGTGCCAGTAGTATAGGGGCTAGCGGGAGGGCCGGTGAGCAGTTCTTC. Translation: CASSIGASGRAGEQFF.

The chain combines TRBV10-1 with TRBJ1-1, with a tentative D call TRBD1 (6 bases). This CDR3 has 15 residues. The germline gives CDR1 WNHNN, CDR2 SYGVQD (reference sequence). Deletions cut 2 bases from V and 1 base from J, with 11 bases between. The CDR3 region is CASSELQGPNTEAFF. The CDR3 region has the DNA TGCGCCAGCAGTGAGCTACAGGGACCGAACACTGAAGCTTTCTTT.

This clone was recorded once. This chain connects TRBV18 to TRBJ1-2; 9 positions match TRBD1. Germline values: CDR1 KGHSH, CDR2 LQKENI. This CDR3 is built from 15 residues. Trimming cost V 4 bases and J 6 bases; bases outside gene matches: 9. The CDR3 spells CASSLSGTGTDGYTF. In DNA, the CDR3 is TGTGCCAGCTCACTGAGCGGGACAGGGACGGATGGCTACACCTTC.